One T cell receptor beta chain is described in this entry. Its cognate antigen is unknown. Additional DNA sequences in this sample encode the identical CDR3. This entry belongs to a study of cytomegalovirus exposure and HLA in healthy donors. Study-wide results and caveats: Cytomegalovirus association was assigned to about 150 TCR beta chains. Usually a TCR sequence was rare, but some public TCRs were found in many donors. It was confirmed in vitro that a few of the CMV-associated chains were specific for CMV antigens.

V shed 3 bases and J shed 0 bases, with 9 bases lying between them. The CDR3 length is 14 residues. The germline V gene has CDR1 PRHDT and CDR2 FYEKMQ (reference sequence). Using immunoSEQ multiplex PCR, the repertoire was profiled, and TCRdb retains in-frame clones only, with some absent. Of about 400,000 clones detected, roughly 89% appear once; the ten largest clones hold 0.8% to 0.85%. The validation cohort, a group of over a hundred subjects, included the donors and was separate from the approximately 670-subject first cohort. The clonotype comes from a woman aged 18-29 years in good health and CMV-seronegative. This sequence joins TRBV13 and TRBJ2-7, with D possibly TRBD2 on 6 matching bases. Specimen: PBMCs. CDR3 in amino acids: CASSLGGSSYEQYF. As DNA, the CDR3 is TGTGCCAGCAGCTTGGGGGGTAGCTCCTACGAGCAGTACTTC.